This TCR beta chain was identified in a study of blood T cells in healthy people across ages. V dropped 5 bases and J dropped 8 bases, with 13 bases sitting between them. This CDR3 is 14 amino acids long. The germline CDR1 and CDR2 sequences are MNHEY and SMNVEV (reference sequence). Overall study results and limits: A strong correlation was seen between TCR beta diversity and naive T cell percentage.

Sample-barcoded 5' priming and a J-beta primer mix drove a second PCR of roughly 7 to 11 cycles. Using its own MiXCR run on the 5' RACE reads, TCRdb lists one record per CDR3 protein. This table holds roughly 2 million distinct CDR3 sequences, around 48% found once. Staff drew 9 to 10 milliliters of peripheral blood from each donor. Researchers report isolating at least 7 million PBMCs per sample. Remarks on this clonotype: Its specificity is unknown.

V is TRBV27 and J is TRBJ1-6, with D perhaps TRBD1 (6 bases). The source of this sequence is a woman aged 35 to 49 in good health. Material: blood. The CDR3: CASSRGGTDSPLHF. The DNA for the CDR3 is TGTGCCAGCAGTAGAGGGGGTACGGATTCACCCCTCCACTTT.